The 5 T cell receptor beta chains listed next were all sequenced from one sample in a study of cytomegalovirus exposure and HLA in healthy donors. It was with 60 Vbeta and 13 Jbeta primers that the PCR ran. Using immunoSEQ multiplex PCR, the repertoire was profiled, and TCRdb retains in-frame clones only, with some absent. The sample shows about 25,000 clones, just under 80% of them seen only once. Sequenced: PBMCs. Receptors originate from a male donor in good health and CMV-seronegative.

The chain employs TRBV7-8 and TRBJ2-7, with D maybe TRBD1 (7 bases). The V gene's germline CDR1 is SGHVS and CDR2 FQNEAQ. With 7 bases removed from V and 3 bases from J, the gap between germline ends came to 19 bases. The CDR3 sequence is 15 residues long. The CDR3 bases are TGTGCCAGCAACAGGGGTGGAGGGGCCGACTACGAGCAGTACTTC. Encoded protein: CASNRGGGADYEQYF. Based on the CDR3 plus reference TRBV7-8 and TRBJ2-7, the full variable domain is GAGVSQSPRYKVAKRGQDVALRCDPISGHVSLFWYQQALGQGPEFLTYFQNEAQLDKSGLPSDRFFAERPEGSVSTLKIQRTQQEDSAVYLCASNRGGGADYEQYFGPGTRLTVT.

The rearrangement joins TRBV9 to TRBJ2-1, with 8 bases lining up with TRBD2. The CDR3 loop spans 15 amino acids. CDR1 is SGDLS, CDR2 YYNGEE, per germline. With 2 bases clipped from V and 0 bases from J, the junction kept 1 base outside the gene matches. CDR3 protein: CASSVSGGSYNEQFF. The CDR3 DNA is TGTGCCAGCAGCGTCAGCGGGGGCTCCTACAATGAGCAGTTCTTC.

The chain has TRBV6-5 and TRBJ2-3; D possibly corresponds to TRBD2 (6 bases). The germline V and J ends were trimmed by 6 bases and 0 bases, with 13 bases remaining between them. The CDR3 spans 15 residues. CDR1 is MNHEY, CDR2 SVGAGI, per germline. The CDR3 spells CASSQLASSTDTQYF. CDR3 bases: TGTGCCAGCAGCCAACTAGCATCCAGCACAGATACGCAGTATTTT.

This clone was seen more than once but under ten times. The genes are TRBV9 and TRBJ2-1; D is possibly TRBD2 (6 bases). Germline lookup yields CDR1 SGDLS and CDR2 YYNGEE. With 4 bases removed from V and 8 bases from J, the gap between germline ends came to 13 bases. The CDR3 has 13 residues. The CDR3 spells CASSLRGGYEQFF. The CDR3 nucleotides read TGTGCCAGCAGCCTTAGAGGAGGGTATGAGCAGTTCTTC.

This clone was observed a few times. The rearrangement joins TRBV27 to TRBJ1-2; 9 nucleotides match TRBD1. This CDR3 is built from 16 residues. The J segment lost 4 bases and the V segment lost 6 bases, leaving 12 bases of the junction unmatched. The germline V gene encodes CDR1 MNHEY and CDR2 SMNVEV (reference sequence). CDR3 loop: CASSYKGQGVSYGYTF. In DNA form, the CDR3 reads TGTGCCAGCAGCTATAAGGGACAGGGAGTAAGCTATGGCTACACCTTC.